This TCR beta chain was found in a study of T cells expressing NK-cell markers. In the study overall: One of the eight sequenced donors was seronegative, whereas the other seven were HCMV-seropositive. The study's findings and limits: In a handful of donors, these clonotypes also led the CD3+CD56-NKG2C+ fraction.

To note about this clonotype: Its antigen is not known.

The CDR3 totals 18 residues. The germline V gene encodes CDR1 SGHTA and CDR2 FQGNSA. TCRdb re-called the 5' RACE reads and catalogs CDR3 proteins one per entry, DNA excluded. The sample yields about 260,000 distinct CDR3 sequences, of which the top ten take up roughly 4.2%. This clonotype was obtained from a woman between 18 and 70 years old in good health. The rearrangement links TRBV7-2 to TRBJ2-3; TCRdb gives TRBD2 as the D gene, but with no DNA this cannot be confirmed. The sample taken for sequencing was blood T cells: a sorted CD56 or NKG2C T cell subset, CD4+ or CD8+ T cells, or bulk PBMC T cells (not recorded which). The CDR3 here is CASSLGAAGLAGTDTQYF.